This T cell receptor beta chain was sequenced during a study of CD8 T cells in ankylosing spondylitis. General observations from the study: Reports say disease-linked clones showed up significantly more in matched ankylosing spondylitis synovial fluid. Typical of ankylosing spondylitis blood, it appeared, was a TCR beta motif of seven to nine highly homologous variants. In reactive arthritis synovial fluid and blood, some motif variants had been reported before. Those disease-linked clones were CD8+; they were also relatively rare in peripheral blood.

This clonotype turned up a few times. Its matching antigen is unknown. The CDR3 is 16 residues long. The trim removed 2 bases at V and 6 bases at J, leaving 11 bases unmatched. TCRdb redid the calling of the 5' RACE reads with MiXCR, one entry per CDR3 protein. The sample has roughly 700,000 distinct CDR3 sequences; 19% are singletons. Material for sequencing was blood, either unsorted or a sorted T cell fraction (not recorded which). This rearrangement joins TRBV12-3 or TRBV12-4 to TRBJ2-3; 7 bases match TRBD2. This TCR was sampled from a male donor with ankylosing spondylitis. CDR3 coding DNA: TGTGCCAGCAGTTTAATTGGGAGGGCGGGGAAGGATACGCAGTATTTT. It codes for CASSLIGRAGKDTQYF.